This TCR beta chain was recorded in a study of cytomegalovirus exposure and HLA in healthy donors. Findings of the study overall: Earlier findings revealed that most TCR beta V segments proved productive either about 90% or about 30% of the time. Cytomegalovirus-associated status was assigned to 150 or so TCR beta chains. Later work found that TCR association rates differed between HLA loci; DRB1 had the most and HLA-C the fewest. Later genetic work tied a missense DCLRE1C variant to beta-chain V and J trimming.

Remarks on this clone: Its target is unknown. The identical CDR3 is also encoded by other nucleotide sequences in the sample.

Vbeta (60) and Jbeta (13) primers were used in the PCR. Libraries were prepared by immunoSEQ multiplex PCR; TCRdb keeps only in-frame clonotypes and omits some of them. The sample yields about 130,000 clones, under 85% seen once. Germline-derived CDR1 and CDR2 are MNHEY and SVGAGI. Deletions cut 5 bases from V and 4 bases from J, with 3 bases between. The CDR3 extends over 11 amino acids. The source of this sequence is a male donor in good health and CMV-seropositive. Material: PBMCs. V usage is TRBV6-5 and J usage is TRBJ1-3, with D uncertain. In nucleotides, the CDR3 is TGTGCCAGCAGTCTAGGAAACACCATATATTTT. This encodes CASSLGNTIYF.